These 13 T cell receptor beta chains share one sample of origin, sequenced in a study of shared clonotypes between healthy human individuals. Assay used: immunoSEQ multiplex PCR; TCRdb lists only in-frame clones, some missing. Here the sample spans approximately 2,300,000 clones, 92% being singletons. Sequenced input: naive CD4+ T cells from PBMCs. Subset here: CD45RA+ positively selected. These receptors were collected from a man aged 18 to 29 in good health. Some clones in this sample may be carry-over from other donors' samples.

To note about this clone: Other DNA variants within this sample encode the same CDR3. J is TRBJ1-2 and V is TRBV28, with 8 bases matching TRBD1. Germline assignment: CDR1 MDHEN and CDR2 SYDVKM. V gave up 5 bases and J gave up 8 bases; unmatched junction bases: 4. The CDR3 loop spans 12 amino acids. The DNA for the CDR3 is TGTGCCAGCAGTCTTGGACAGGGAGGCTACACCTTC. This sequence encodes CASSLGQGGYTF.

The rearrangement uses TRBV30 and TRBJ1-5; possible D gene TRBD1, 5 bases. The V end lost 0 bases, the J end lost 3 bases, and 6 bases lay between the germline ends. CDR1 GTSNPN and CDR2 SVGIG come from the germline V gene (reference sequence). The CDR3 spans 13 residues. The CDR3 loop reads CAWSVGDNQPQHF. The CDR3 DNA follows: TGTGCCTGGAGTGTAGGGGACAATCAGCCCCAGCATTTT.

The CDR3 region is CASSLARAENTEAFF. The CDR3 region has the DNA TGTGCCAGCAGCTTAGCGCGGGCGGAAAACACTGAAGCTTTCTTT. The chain employs TRBV7-9 and TRBJ1-1; D not certain. Germline loops: CDR1 SEHNR, CDR2 FQNEAQ (reference sequence). V was cut by 0 bases and J by 2 bases, with 10 bases left in between. There are 15 residues in the CDR3.

The chain carries TRBV6-5 and TRBJ2-7, with TRBD1 matching 9 bases. Germline trimming cut 8 bases from V and 2 bases from J; bases unmatched to any gene: 10. The CDR3 is 15 residues long. CDR1 is MNHEY and CDR2 is SVGAGI in the germline V gene. CDR3 DNA sequence: TGTGCCAGCCGCCGGGACAGGGAACCCACCTACGAGCAGTACTTC. Translating it yields CASRRDREPTYEQYF.

In the case of this clone: Distinct nucleotide sequences in the sample also encode this CDR3. V is TRBV7-9 and J is TRBJ1-1; 10 bases agree with TRBD1. The CDR3 spans 14 residues. Germline loops: CDR1 SEHNR, CDR2 FQNEAQ (reference sequence). With 3 bases clipped from V and 5 bases from J, the junction kept 3 bases outside the gene matches. The CDR3 DNA is TGTGCCAGCAGCTTCGGACAGGGGGGAACTGAAGCTTTCTTT. Translating it yields CASSFGQGGTEAFF.

The chain couples TRBV7-9 to TRBJ2-3, with TRBD2 matching 10 bases. Per germline, CDR1 SEHNR and CDR2 FQNEAQ (reference sequence). Trimming cost V 2 bases and J 2 bases; bases outside gene matches: 4. This CDR3 has 16 amino acids. CDR3 in DNA: TGTGCCAGCAGCTTACCAAGCGGGAGGGCCACAGATACGCAGTATTTT. As protein: CASSLPSGRATDTQYF. The variable domain in full, completed from reference TRBV7-9 and TRBJ2-3, reads DTGVSQNPRHKITKRGQNVTFRCDPISEHNRLYWYRQTLGQGPEFLTYFQNEAQLEKSRLLSDRFSAERPKGSFSTLEIQRTEQGDSAMYLCASSLPSGRATDTQYFGPGTRLTVL.

This clone showed up just a few times. J is TRBJ1-5 and V is TRBV10-3, with 7 bases aligning to TRBD1. Losses at the gene ends were 3 bases for V and 4 bases for J; bases not matched to a gene: 6. The CDR3 contains 15 residues. Germline loops: CDR1 ENHRY, CDR2 SYGVKD. Written as DNA, the CDR3 is TGTGCCATCAGTGATCCAGGGGGAGGGAATCAGCCCCAGCATTTT. It translates to CAISDPGGGNQPQHF.

This chain uses TRBV5-3 with TRBJ2-1; 9 positions agree with TRBD1. TRBV5-3 is an ORF for which the function is uncertain. V trimming: 5 bases; J trimming: 8 bases; junction bases outside the gene matches: 11. This CDR3 region has 15 residues. The CDR3 is CARRLSGQGRHEQFF. The CDR3 coding sequence is TGTGCCAGAAGGTTGAGTGGACAGGGGAGGCATGAGCAGTTCTTC.

The chain links TRBV7-6 to TRBJ2-1; unclear D gene. The ends were cut back, 2 bases at V and 3 bases at J, with 5 bases in the middle. The CDR3 contains 13 residues. Germline loops: CDR1 SGHVS, CDR2 FNYEAQ. The CDR3 protein is CASSLPNYNEQFF. The CDR3 nucleotides are TGTGCCAGCAGCTTACCAAACTACAATGAGCAGTTCTTC.

V and J are TRBV9 and TRBJ1-5; D not resolved. The germline V and J ends were trimmed by 0 bases and 3 bases, with 10 bases remaining between them. The CDR3 covers 15 residues. CDR1 and CDR2 (germline): SGDLS, YYNGEE. The CDR3 region has the DNA TGTGCCAGCAGCGTAGAAGGGTCCCCCAATCAGCCCCAGCATTTT. Translating gives CASSVEGSPNQPQHF.

The V gene is TRBV30, the J gene TRBJ2-3; D unclear. The CDR3 contains 10 residues. The V end lost 4 bases, the J end lost 7 bases, and 6 bases lay between the germline ends. Germline CDR1 reads GTSNPN; CDR2 reads SVGIG (reference sequence). This CDR3 is CAWTRNTQYF. The CDR3 DNA reads TGTGCCTGGACCCGGAATACGCAGTATTTT. Looking up the rest from reference TRBV30 and TRBJ2-3 gives the full variable domain: SQTIHQWPATLVQPVGSPLSLECTVEGTSNPNLYWYRQAAGRGLQLLFYSVGIGQISSEVPQNLSASRPQDRQFILSSKKLLLSDSGFYLCAWTRNTQYFGPGTRLTVL.

The V gene is TRBV6-5, the J gene TRBJ2-5; a weak D match, TRBD1 (6 bases). This CDR3 spans 12 amino acids. The V gene's germline CDR1 is MNHEY and CDR2 SVGAGI. V was clipped by 6 bases and J by 5 bases, with 10 bases between them. The CDR3 loop is CASSRGEETQYF. CDR3 DNA: TGTGCCAGCAGCAGGGGTGAGGAGACCCAGTACTTC.

The chain combines TRBV7-7 with TRBJ2-6, with 9 bases that match TRBD1. In germline, CDR1 is SSHAT, CDR2 FNYEAQ (reference sequence). CDR3 length equals 17 residues. Germline trimming cut 3 bases from V and 4 bases from J; bases unmatched to any gene: 7. The DNA of the CDR3 is TGTGCCAGCAGCTTGGGGACAGGGCCCCCGGGGGCCAACGTCCTGACTTTC. Its protein product is CASSLGTGPPGANVLTF.